The 11 T cell receptor beta chains below come from one sample, sequenced in a study of T-cell memory formation after mild COVID-19. TCRdb fed the 5' RACE reads into MiXCR, producing one record per CDR3 protein. The sample lists 300,000 to 400,000 distinct CDR3 sequences, around 27% seen once, with 13% in the top ten. Sequenced material: PBMCs or a T cell subset sorted from them (not recorded which). The receptors derive from an adult woman who had mild COVID-19 (a few samples of this study predate the infection). Cell type and time point are not known.

This clonotype came up a few times. V usage is TRBV5-1 and J usage is TRBJ1-1; D not resolved. The CDR3 extends over 16 amino acids. Germline lookup yields CDR1 SGHRS and CDR2 YFSETQ. V lost 0 bases to trimming and J lost 3 bases, with 15 bases between them. The CDR3: CASSLVQRAPDTEAFF. As DNA, the CDR3 is TGCGCCAGCAGCTTGGTACAGAGGGCGCCGGACACTGAAGCTTTCTTT.

The chain couples TRBV7-8 to TRBJ2-7; the D is unclear. Germline-derived CDR1 and CDR2 are SGHVS and FQNEAQ. Trimming shortened V by 4 bases and J by 2 bases, and 15 bases separated the two germline ends. This CDR3 is 15 amino acids long. In DNA form, the CDR3 reads TGTGCCAGCAGCTCCAAAATCGACCTTCCCTACGAGCAGTACTTC. Its protein is CASSSKIDLPYEQYF.

This clonotype was detected only a few times. V is TRBV5-1 and J is TRBJ2-3; D is possibly TRBD2 (6 bases). The CDR3 runs to 15 residues. V lost 4 bases and J 6 bases, leaving 18 bases between the germline ends. Germline loops: CDR1 SGHRS, CDR2 YFSETQ. The CDR3 bases are TGCGCCAGCAGCCCCGGGGACTTTCCAACCGATACGCAGTATTTT. Amino acids: CASSPGDFPTDTQYF.

This clonotype was seen a handful of times. The V gene is TRBV2, the J gene TRBJ2-2, with D hard to call. The CDR3 contains 11 residues. The ends were cut back, 8 bases at V and 1 base at J, with 2 bases in the middle. CDR1 and CDR2 from the germline V gene are SNHLY and FYNNEI. The CDR3 bases are TGTGCCAGCGAGAACACCGGGGAGCTGTTTTTT. As protein: CASENTGELFF.

The chain recombines TRBV3-1 with TRBJ2-3; 12 nucleotides match TRBD1. With 4 bases clipped from V and 8 bases from J, the junction kept 4 bases outside the gene matches. The CDR3 extends over 14 amino acids. Germline CDR1 and CDR2: LGHDT and YNNKEL (reference sequence). The DNA for the CDR3 is TGTGCCAGCAGCCGGGGACAGGGGGCGTTTACGCAGTATTTT. Translated: CASSRGQGAFTQYF.

This chain uses TRBV7-2 with TRBJ2-3; tentatively, D is TRBD1 or TRBD2 (6 bases each). CDR3 length: 15 amino acids. Per the germline V gene, CDR1 is SGHTA and CDR2 is FQGNSA. V lost 5 bases to trimming and J lost 2 bases, with 14 bases between them. This chain's CDR3 is CASSPRRGATDTQYF. In DNA, the CDR3 is TGTGCCAGCAGCCCGAGGAGGGGGGCCACAGATACGCAGTATTTT.

This chain connects TRBV5-1 to TRBJ2-7; the D is unclear. Germline CDR1 reads SGHRS; CDR2 reads YFSETQ. V shed 4 bases and J shed 4 bases, with 15 bases lying between them. This CDR3 has 14 residues. The CDR3 DNA is TGCGCCAGCAGCCCAAGGACGGACGCTTACGAGCAGTACTTC. As protein: CASSPRTDAYEQYF.

In this sample, this clonotype turned up many times. The rearrangement uses TRBV7-9 and TRBJ1-5; possible D gene TRBD1, 5 bases. Germline CDR1 SEHNR, CDR2 FQNEAQ (reference sequence). The CDR3 totals 18 residues. Trimming stripped 0 bases from V and 3 bases from J, with 18 bases between. CDR3 in DNA: TGTGCCAGCAGCTTAGCTCCCCCCTCCGGGGCTCTCAATCAGCCCCAGCATTTT. Translated, it gives CASSLAPPSGALNQPQHF.

CDR3 coding DNA: TGTGCCAGCAGCCCCGGTCGGGGGCTCACTAATGAAAAACTGTTTTTT. Translation: CASSPGRGLTNEKLFF. The V and J genes are TRBV7-9 and TRBJ1-4, with TRBD1 as a possible D gene (6 bases). The CDR3 contains 16 residues. CDR1 is SEHNR, CDR2 FQNEAQ, per germline (reference sequence). The V end was cut by 5 bases, the J end by 2 bases, with 15 bases between.

V and J are TRBV29-1 and TRBJ2-5; D is perhaps TRBD2 (5 bases). V lost 6 bases to trimming and J lost 3 bases, with 20 bases between them. The CDR3 runs to 15 residues. Germline assignment: CDR1 SQVTM and CDR2 ANQGSEA. The CDR3 nucleotides are TGCAGCGTGTCCGTTTTCTGGGAGCGCAAAGAGACCCAGTACTTC. Amino acids: CSVSVFWERKETQYF.

The rearrangement uses TRBV30 and TRBJ1-1; 7 bases align to TRBD1. The CDR3 spans 13 residues. Germline assignment: CDR1 GTSNPN and CDR2 SVGIG (reference sequence). The V and J ends lost 8 bases and 0 bases, in that order; junction bases with no gene match: 6. The CDR3 DNA reads as TGTGCCAACAGGGGTGGAATGAACACTGAAGCTTTCTTT. It codes for CANRGGMNTEAFF.